The T cell receptor (beta chain) described here comes from a study of shared clonotypes between healthy human individuals. Looking at the study overall: Each donor contributed plates that comprised three CD4 naive, three CD4 memory, two CD8 naive and one CD8 memory.

Clones were sequenced by immunoSEQ multiplex PCR, and TCRdb holds only the in-frame ones, with some missing. The top ten hold about 0.068% of the sample, which has more than 500,000 clones, roughly 95% seen once. The CDR3 is made up of 15 amino acids. Germline loops: CDR1 MNHGY, CDR2 SVAAGI. The V and J ends lost 3 bases and 7 bases respectively, with 19 bases between them. Sequences were obtained from naive CD4+ T cells sorted from blood. The subset denotes: CD45RA+ positively selected. V and J are TRBV6-9 and TRBJ2-7; perhaps D is TRBD1 or TRBD2 (7 bases each). The receptor comes from a woman in her 30s in good health. This CDR3 reads CASSYSGGGPGEQYF. Written as DNA, the CDR3 is TGTGCCAGCAGTTACTCAGGGGGAGGGCCGGGAGAGCAGTACTTC.